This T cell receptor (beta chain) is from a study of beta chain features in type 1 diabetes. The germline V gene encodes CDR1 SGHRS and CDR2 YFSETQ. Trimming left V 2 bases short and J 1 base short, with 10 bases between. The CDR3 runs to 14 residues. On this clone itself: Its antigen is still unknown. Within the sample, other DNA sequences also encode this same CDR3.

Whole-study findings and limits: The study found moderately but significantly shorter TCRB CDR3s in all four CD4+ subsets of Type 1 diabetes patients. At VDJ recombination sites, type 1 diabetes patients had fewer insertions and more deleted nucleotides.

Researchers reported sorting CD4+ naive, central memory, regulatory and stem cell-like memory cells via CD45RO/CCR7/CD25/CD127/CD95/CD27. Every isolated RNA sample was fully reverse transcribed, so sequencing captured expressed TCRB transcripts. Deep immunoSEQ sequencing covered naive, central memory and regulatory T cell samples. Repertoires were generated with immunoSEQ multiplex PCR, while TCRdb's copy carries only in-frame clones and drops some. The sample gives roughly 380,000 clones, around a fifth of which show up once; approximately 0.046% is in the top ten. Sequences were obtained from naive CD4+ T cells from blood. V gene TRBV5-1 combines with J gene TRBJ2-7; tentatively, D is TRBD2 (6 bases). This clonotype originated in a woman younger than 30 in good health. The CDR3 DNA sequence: TGCGCCAGCAGCTTTTTAGCGGAATCCTACGAGCAGTACTTC. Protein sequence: CASSFLAESYEQYF.